These T cell receptor beta chains were read from a single sample in a study of blood T cell repertoires in COVID-19. The repertoire was sequenced with immunoSEQ multiplex PCR; TCRdb's copy has only in-frame clones and lacks some. The sample records about 26,000 clones, about 71% being singletons. Input material: peripheral blood. Receptors were obtained from a man aged 60 to 69 with active or convalescent COVID-19. The CDR3 runs from the conserved cysteine through the conserved F or W. The order of the fields is J gene, D gene, clone size, V gene, CDR3 DNA, CDR3 protein. A D gene is named only where the DNA matches it firmly. Expanded clones get a size class; other rows say once, few or many, or leave the size out.

>TRBJ2-3|-|few|TRBV19
TGTGCCAGTAGTAAGCCTAGCACAGATACGCAGTATTTT
CASSKPSTDTQYF
>TRBJ1-6|TRBD1|-|TRBV6-1
TGTGCCAGCAGTGATATTAGAACAGGGGGGGATTCACCCCTCCACTTT
CASSDIRTGGDSPLHF
>TRBJ2-1|TRBD2|-|TRBV27
TGTGCCAGCAGCCCCAGACTAGCGGCAAACAATGAGCAGTTCTTC
CASSPRLAANNEQFF
>TRBJ2-1|TRBD2|-|TRBV28
TGTGCCAGCAGCCTTACTAGCGGCGAATACAATGAGCAGTTCTTC
CASSLTSGEYNEQFF
>TRBJ2-7|TRBD1|-|TRBV27
TGTGCCAGCAGTACCGGGACAGGGGGATTCTACGAGCAGTACTTC
CASSTGTGGFYEQYF
>TRBJ1-1|-|once|TRBV10-3
TGTGCCATCAGTGAGCGAGTTGACACTGAAGCTTTCTTT
CAISERVDTEAFF
>TRBJ2-6|TRBD2|-|TRBV7-3
TGTGCCAGCTCCTCATCTAGCGGGAGAAATGGGGCCAACGTCCTGACTTTC
CASSSSSGRNGANVLTF
>TRBJ1-6|TRBD1|-|TRBV25-1
TGTGCCAGCAGTGATTGGATGCCAGGGGGTGATTCACCCCTCCACTTT
CASSDWMPGGDSPLHF
>TRBJ1-1|-|-|TRBV5-1
TGCGCCAGCAGCTTGGAGAAAGGAGTTGAAGCTTTCTTT
CASSLEKGVEAFF
>TRBJ1-1|-|-|TRBV20-1
TGCAGTGCCGCGCAGGGGACTGAAGCTTTCTTT
CSAAQGTEAFF
>TRBJ2-1|-|-|TRBV11-3
TGTGCCAGCAGCCCCCTAGTGGGCCAGGGATCCTACAATGAGCAGTTCTTC
CASSPLVGQGSYNEQFF
>TRBJ1-3|TRBD1|few|TRBV6-1
TGTGCCAGCAGTGAAACTGGGACAGGGTTCGTTGGAAACACCATATATTTT
CASSETGTGFVGNTIYF
>TRBJ2-1|-|-|TRBV7-3
TGTGCCAGCAGCTTAAGGGCAGACAATGAGCAGTTCTTC
CASSLRADNEQFF
>TRBJ1-5|TRBD1|-|TRBV4-2
TGTGCCAGCAGCCGCCGGGACAGGGACCATCAGCCCCAGCATTTT
CASSRRDRDHQPQHF
>TRBJ1-2|-|once|TRBV5-6
TGTGCCAGCAGCTTAGAGGGAAAAAACTATGGCTACACCTTC
CASSLEGKNYGYTF
>TRBJ2-1|-|-|TRBV11-2
TGTGCCAGCAGCTTTGAACAGGCCTACAATGAGCAGTTCTTC
CASSFEQAYNEQFF
>TRBJ2-1|TRBD2|-|TRBV2
TGTGCCAGCAGTCGGACAGCGGGACTAGGGCACAATGAGCAGTTCTTC
CASSRTAGLGHNEQFF
>TRBJ2-3|TRBD2|few|TRBV10-3
TGTGCCATCAGACCAGCGGGATCGACAGATACGCAGTATTTT
CAIRPAGSTDTQYF
>TRBJ1-1|TRBD1|-|TRBV30
TGTGCCTGGACCCGGAGGAAGGGGGCCATGAACACTGAAGCTTTCTTT
CAWTRRKGAMNTEAFF
>TRBJ2-2|TRBD2|few|TRBV9
TGTGCCAGCAGCGTAGCGGCGGGAGTTCTAACCGGGGAGCTGTTTTTT
CASSVAAGVLTGELFF
>TRBJ1-1|-|-|TRBV7-3
TGTGCCAGCAGCCTAGGAGGGGCGAACACTGAAGCTTTCTTT
CASSLGGANTEAFF